The 12 T cell receptor beta chains below were found in one sample sequenced in a study of blood T cell repertoires in COVID-19 (dated by TCRdb to 2020 to 2022). Library generation was performed with the immunoSEQ multiplex PCR assay. Sourced from immuneACCESS, this table was stored by TCRdb with only in-frame sequences that have V and J called. A share of the clones is absent; for the studies checked, an unresolved V gene accounts for under half, and the remainder has no known explanation. The sample table shows 35,000 to 50,000 clones, and more than 75% are seen once. Together, the top ten hold roughly 7.9% of the sample. Sequences were obtained from peripheral blood. The receptors stem from a man between 65 and 85 years old with active or convalescent COVID-19.

This clone was seen more than once but under ten times. This rearrangement joins TRBV12-3 or TRBV12-4 to TRBJ1-6; no clear D gene. Deletions cut 6 bases from V and 10 bases from J, with 10 bases between. CDR3 length equals 12 residues. The CDR3 protein is CASSHGRSPLHF. The CDR3 nucleotides read TGTGCCAGCAGCCATGGGAGATCACCCCTCCACTTT.

The genes are TRBV29-1 and TRBJ1-2, with a weak D call TRBD1 (5 bases). This CDR3 has 12 residues. V gave up 4 bases and J gave up 7 bases, with 13 bases separating them. Germline CDR1 and CDR2: SQVTM and ANQGSEA. Here the CDR3 reads CSVVSLGGGYTF. The CDR3 DNA reads as TGCAGCGTTGTCAGTCTGGGGGGTGGCTACACCTTC.

The chain couples TRBV7-6 to TRBJ1-4; D is undetermined. The V end was cut by 2 bases, the J end by 3 bases, with 13 bases between. The CDR3 consists of 16 residues. Germline-derived CDR1 and CDR2 are SGHVS and FNYEAQ. CDR3 DNA: TGTGCCAGCAGCTTAAACAGCGTCGGGGCTAATGAAAAACTGTTTTTT. Amino acid sequence: CASSLNSVGANEKLFF.

This clone was detected a few times. This chain connects TRBV5-1 to TRBJ2-7, with 8 bases that match TRBD1. From germline, CDR1 is SGHRS and CDR2 YFSETQ. With V trimmed by 6 bases and J by 5 bases, 10 bases remained unmatched. CDR3 length: 14 residues. Here the CDR3 reads CASKTGDRGHEQYF. CDR3 nucleotide sequence: TGCGCCAGCAAAACTGGTGACAGGGGCCACGAGCAGTACTTC.

The chain links TRBV9 to TRBJ2-7; 9 nucleotides agree with TRBD1. V was clipped by 4 bases and J by 6 bases; unmatched bases: 8. Germline CDR1 and CDR2: SGDLS and YYNGEE. The length of the CDR3 is 14 residues. CDR3: CASSLGQGGFEQYF. Here the CDR3 DNA reads TGTGCCAGCAGCCTGGGACAGGGCGGGTTCGAGCAGTACTTC.

The gene calls are TRBV14 and TRBJ1-2; TRBD1 aligns across 8 bases. The CDR3 loop spans 15 amino acids. CDR1 is SGHDN, CDR2 FVKESK, per germline. The junction had 10 bases not matched to a gene; V was cut back by 1 base and J by 9 bases. The CDR3 region is CASSQAISQGVSYTF. DNA of the CDR3: TGTGCCAGCAGCCAAGCTATCTCACAGGGGGTTAGCTACACCTTC.

The chain recombines TRBV5-1 with TRBJ1-1; D unclear. The CDR3 consists of 12 residues. Germline V gives CDR1 SGHRS, CDR2 YFSETQ. Trimming removed 1 base at V and 7 bases at J, with 8 bases between. The CDR3 protein is CASSLPGNEAFF. The CDR3 nucleotides are TGCGCCAGCAGCTTGCCGGGGAATGAAGCTTTCTTT.

This chain connects TRBV28 to TRBJ1-1; perhaps TRBD1 as D (5 bases). With 5 bases removed from V and 3 bases from J, the gap between germline ends came to 16 bases. CDR3 length: 15 amino acids. CDR1 is MDHEN and CDR2 is SYDVKM in the germline V gene. The chain's CDR3 is CASSGQGYGDTEAFF. The CDR3 bases are TGTGCCAGCAGTGGTCAGGGATACGGTGACACTGAAGCTTTCTTT.

The chain has TRBV5-1 and TRBJ2-3; tentative D call: TRBD2 (7 bases). V was cut by 3 bases and J by 0 bases, with 17 bases left in between. Germline V gene lookup returns CDR1 SGHRS and CDR2 YFSETQ. The CDR3 contains 17 residues. The CDR3 DNA sequence: TGCGCCAGCAGCTCCAGTCTGGGGGGGGCTAGCACAGATACGCAGTATTTT. This codes for CASSSSLGGASTDTQYF. The full variable domain, in which reference TRBV5-1 and TRBJ2-3 provide the parts outside the CDR3, is KAGVTQTPRYLIKTRGQQVTLSCSPISGHRSVSWYQQTPGQGLQFLFEYFSETQRNKGNFPGRFSGRQFSNSRSEMNVSTLELGDSALYLCASSSSLGGASTDTQYFGPGTRLTVL.

The chain uses TRBV3-1 (or the pseudogene TRBV3-2) and TRBJ1-3, with D unresolved. Trimming took off 0 bases at V and 0 bases at J, with 6 bases between the two ends. Germline CDR1 and CDR2: LGHDT and YNNKEL (reference sequence). This CDR3 comprises 15 residues. The CDR3 here is CASSQDGSSGNTIYF. In nucleotides, the CDR3 is TGTGCCAGCAGCCAAGACGGGAGCTCTGGAAACACCATATATTTT.

This clone has more than one count but fewer than ten. The rearrangement joins TRBV7-2 to TRBJ2-2; 11 nucleotides match TRBD2. This CDR3 is built from 15 residues. The germline V gene has CDR1 SGHTA and CDR2 FQGNSA. V lost 5 bases to trimming and J lost 3 bases; unmatched junction nucleotides: 2. CDR3 in amino acids: CASSRSGGDTGELFF. CDR3 DNA: TGTGCCAGCAGCCGTAGCGGGGGGGACACCGGGGAGCTGTTTTTT.

V gene TRBV7-3 combines with J gene TRBJ2-5; no clear D. Looked up from germline, CDR1 is SGHTA and CDR2 is FQGTGA. V shed 4 bases and J shed 2 bases, with 2 bases lying between them. The CDR3 runs to 11 residues. Here the CDR3 reads CASSSQETQYF. For the CDR3, the DNA is TGTGCCAGCAGCTCGCAAGAGACCCAGTACTTC.